The 10 T cell receptor beta chains in this list originate from one sample, sequenced in a study of yellow fever vaccine responses in identical twins. TCRdb used MiXCR to reprocess the RT-PCR reads, holding one entry per CDR3 protein. The table lists approximately 18,000 distinct CDR3 sequences, roughly two thirds of them singletons. This material consisted of T cells from blood (PBMCs), unsorted or a sorted subset (not recorded which), taken before or after yellow fever vaccination (not recorded which). Receptors originate from a woman between 18 and 30 years old who received the yellow fever vaccine.

This clonotype was counted between two and nine times. The rearrangement joins TRBV14 to TRBJ2-1, with TRBD1 as a possible D gene (5 bases). The CDR3 has 13 residues. V dropped 5 bases and J dropped 2 bases, with 7 bases sitting between them. The germline V gene encodes CDR1 SGHDN and CDR2 FVKESK. CDR3 bases: TGTGCCAGCAGCTTAGGGGCCTACAATGAGCAGTTCTTC. It yields the protein CASSLGAYNEQFF.

V usage is TRBV11-1 and J usage is TRBJ2-5, with 7 bases identical to TRBD2. The CDR3 extends over 13 amino acids. After removal of 8 bases from V and 1 base from J, the junction contained 4 bases not matched to a gene. CDR1 and CDR2 from the germline V gene are SGHAT and FQDESV (reference sequence). The CDR3 bases are TGTGCCAGCTCAGCGGGACCCCAAGAGACCCAGTACTTC. Encoded protein: CASSAGPQETQYF.

This clonotype has only a few counts. The chain has TRBV6-8 and TRBJ1-5, with 7 nucleotides matching TRBD1. The trim removed 6 bases at V and 1 base at J, leaving 6 bases unmatched. This CDR3 region has 15 residues. Germline assignment: CDR1 MNHGY and CDR2 SAAAGT. Here the CDR3 DNA reads TGTGCCAGCAGACAGACAGGGATGAGCAATCAGCCCCAGCATTTT. Residues: CASRQTGMSNQPQHF.

This sequence joins TRBV2 and TRBJ1-2; 8 positions match TRBD1. Germline V CDR1 and CDR2: SNHLY, FYNNEI. The CDR3 has 14 amino acids. V was clipped by 6 bases and J by 5 bases; unmatched bases: 8. CDR3 bases: TGTGCCAGCAGGTCGGACAGGGAAGAATATGGCTACACCTTC. Translation: CASRSDREEYGYTF.

V usage is TRBV11-1 and J usage is TRBJ2-5, with 11 positions matching TRBD2. Per germline, CDR1 SGHAT and CDR2 FQDESV (reference sequence). Trimming took 6 bases from V and 4 from J; bases not matched to a gene: 4. The CDR3 has 14 residues. The CDR3 protein is CASRILAGGETQYF. Written as DNA, the CDR3 is TGTGCCAGCAGGATTCTAGCGGGAGGAGAGACCCAGTACTTC.

The chain links TRBV27 to TRBJ1-5; D is uncertain. Between the trimmed V and J ends, which lost 6 bases and 0 bases, there was a span of 3 bases. Germline loops: CDR1 MNHEY, CDR2 SMNVEV (reference sequence). CDR3 length: 12 residues. The CDR3 loop reads CASSHSNQPQHF. In nucleotides, the CDR3 is TGTGCCAGCAGCCATAGCAATCAGCCCCAGCATTTT.

The CDR3 region has the DNA TGCAGTGCTAGTACAGGGTATAGCAATCAGCCCCAGCATTTT. The encoded protein is CSASTGYSNQPQHF. The chain recombines TRBV20-1 with TRBJ1-5; perhaps TRBD1 as D (6 bases). The CDR3 has 14 residues. Germline CDR1 is DFQATT and CDR2 is SNEGSKA (reference sequence). Trimming took 3 bases from V and 0 from J, leaving 9 bases between them.

The genes are TRBV24-1 and TRBJ2-1, with 9 bases identical to TRBD1. The trim removed 9 bases at V and 7 bases at J, leaving 15 bases unmatched. The CDR3 has 16 residues. Germline V gene lookup returns CDR1 KGHDR and CDR2 SFDVKD. CDR3 loop: CATGGFVGQGANEQFF. As DNA, the CDR3 is TGTGCCACCGGAGGATTCGTGGGACAGGGAGCGAATGAGCAGTTCTTC.

The J gene is TRBJ1-6, the V gene TRBV6-8; D unclear. V shed 0 bases and J shed 5 bases, with 14 bases lying between them. The CDR3 is 17 amino acids. Germline V gene sequence: CDR1 MNHGY, CDR2 SAAAGT. The CDR3 coding sequence is TGTGCCAGCAGTTACTCGATTAGCTCCCTTGATAATTCACCCCTCCACTTT. The encoded protein is CASSYSISSLDNSPLHF.

V and J are TRBV5-1 and TRBJ1-1; perhaps TRBD1 as D (5 bases). CDR1 is SGHRS, CDR2 YFSETQ, per germline. Trimming cost V 2 bases and J 4 bases, with 12 bases left between them. The CDR3 has 14 residues. DNA of the CDR3: TGCGCCAGCAGCTTCCGGGGGGAGAGCACTGAAGCTTTCTTT. It is translated as CASSFRGESTEAFF.